The present T cell receptor (beta chain) was sequenced within a study of CD8+ T cells in alopecia areata (dated by TCRdb to about 2018). Background for the entire study: Treated patients were enrolled in an open-label pilot trial of oral tofacitinib, 5 to 10 mg twice daily, for moderate-to-severe alopecia areata. Tofacitinib was given for 6 to 18 months, followed by 6 months of follow-up off drug to assess delayed response and recurrence. In both human patients and the C3H/HeJ mouse model, the study applied high-throughput TCRbeta sequencing to look at T cell clonal expansion in alopecia areata. In humans, TCRbeta sequencing was performed on scalp tissue and on sorted CD4+ and CD8+ peripheral blood T cells from healthy controls and from patients with patchy or totalis/universalis alopecia areata. Patients on tofacitinib were biopsied at baseline and after 4 and 24 weeks of treatment, and several of the patients also had a later scalp biopsy. Scalp clonality was compared across normal scalp (n=4), patchy alopecia areata scalp (n=8), and alopecia totalis/universalis scalp (n=8). RNA was obtained with the PAXgene miRNA kit for fixed scalp, the miRNeasy kit for PBMCs, and the RNeasy kit for mouse skin. TCRbeta CDR3 regions were amplified by immunoSEQ multiplex PCR with 35 Vbeta forward and 13 Jbeta reverse primers. The investigation overall reported the following: Compared with mice, TCR sequences shared between patients were less clear, possibly partly because of HLA diversity across the patient population. Unlike mouse skin, which is dominated by gammadelta T cells, normal human skin has resident alphabeta T cells that are also sequenced, and this complicates analysis of the scalp TCR repertoire. Compared with normal scalp, lesional scalp, particularly in alopecia totalis/universalis, had higher clonality and more expanded CD8+ clones, which suggests antigenic drive.

The germline V gene encodes CDR1 MNHEY and CDR2 SMNVEV (reference sequence). The CDR3 holds 14 amino acids from the cysteine to the phenylalanine. Solely the CDR3 DNA is kept, with 42 bases framed from the first base. V was cut back by 3 bases and J by 2 bases, leaving a gap of 11 bases between them. Concerning this clone itself: What this receptor recognizes is not known. It has no much larger one-base neighbor in the sample; base qualities were not kept.

The method behind the library was the immunoSEQ multiplex PCR assay. RNA was extracted from all samples and reverse transcribed into cDNA as template for TCR sequencing. SuperScript III was used for first-strand cDNA synthesis, primed with a 2:1 mix of oligo-dT and random hexamers. A synthetic immune receptor repertoire was used to measure amplification bias, and any remaining bias was corrected computationally. The original methods were these. After raw reads were preprocessed to remove errors, the CDR3 was defined following IMGT conventions as running from the conserved cysteine to phenylalanine. Clonality was computed by normalizing Shannon entropy by log2 of the number of productive unique TCRs and subtracting the result from 1. Whether scalp clones were CD4 or CD8 was inferred by matching scalp TCRbeta sequences against CD4 and CD8 repertoires sorted from blood. TCRdb retrieved this table from immuneACCESS and kept in-frame rearrangements only. Not all clones are present; in checked studies, unresolved V genes account for under half, and no reason is known for the remainder. D and trimming were read from the DNA, whereas the V and J calls and clone size are those reported in that table. The sample contains 100,000 to 150,000 clones, approximately 48% of them found a single time. The ten largest clones add up to about 17% of the sample.

Reading the label with the study, this specimen's time point is: baseline before oral tofacitinib. Lesional scalp punch biopsies and peripheral blood were collected from alopecia areata patients. PBMCs were isolated by density centrifugation and stained for CD3, CD4 and CD8, and CD4+ and CD8+ T cells were sorted on a FACSAria. The TCR originated in a human donor with alopecia areata. The starting material was CD8+ T cells sorted from blood, obtained at week 0. This chain joins TRBV27 to TRBJ2-7; the D region possibly corresponds to TRBD1 (6 bases align). The DNA sequence reads TGTGCCAGCAGTTTGGGGACAAGTGCCTACGAGCAGTACTTC. Its translation reads: CASSLGTSAYEQYF.